The clone carrying this TCR beta chain was recorded only once. No antigen is known for it. TCRdb independently ran MiXCR on the reads; one entry per CDR3 protein. The profile covers 450,000 to 600,000 distinct CDR3 sequences, with 42% appearing a single time and 43% taken by the ten largest. These data belong to a study of T cell repertoires in cytomegalovirus infection. Germline lookup yields CDR1 SNHLY and CDR2 FYNNEI. The length of the CDR3 is 14 residues. Trimming took 0 bases from V and 6 from J, leaving 12 bases between them. The chain joins TRBV2 to TRBJ2-7; D is unresolved. The sequence was collected from a human donor in good health (CMV status not recorded). Some clones in this sample may be carry-over from other donors' samples. The sequenced sample was cultured PBMCs, obtained from culture after CMV antigen stimulation. CDR3 bases: TGTGCCAGCAGTGAAGCGCGACAACACGGCGAGCAGTACTTC. Translation gives CASSEARQHGEQYF.